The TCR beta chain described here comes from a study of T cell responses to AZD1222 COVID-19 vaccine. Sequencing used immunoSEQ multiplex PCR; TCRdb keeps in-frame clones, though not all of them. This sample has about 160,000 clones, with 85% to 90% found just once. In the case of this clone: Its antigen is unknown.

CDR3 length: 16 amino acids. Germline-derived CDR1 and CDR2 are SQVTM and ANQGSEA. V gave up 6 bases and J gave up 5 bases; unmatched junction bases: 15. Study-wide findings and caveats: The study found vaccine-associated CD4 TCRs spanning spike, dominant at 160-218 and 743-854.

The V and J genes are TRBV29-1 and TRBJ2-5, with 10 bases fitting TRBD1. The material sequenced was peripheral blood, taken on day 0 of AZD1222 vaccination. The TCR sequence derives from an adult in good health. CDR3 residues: CSVSSTRTGGWETQYF. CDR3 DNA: TGCAGCGTCTCTTCCACACGGACAGGGGGTTGGGAGACCCAGTACTTC.